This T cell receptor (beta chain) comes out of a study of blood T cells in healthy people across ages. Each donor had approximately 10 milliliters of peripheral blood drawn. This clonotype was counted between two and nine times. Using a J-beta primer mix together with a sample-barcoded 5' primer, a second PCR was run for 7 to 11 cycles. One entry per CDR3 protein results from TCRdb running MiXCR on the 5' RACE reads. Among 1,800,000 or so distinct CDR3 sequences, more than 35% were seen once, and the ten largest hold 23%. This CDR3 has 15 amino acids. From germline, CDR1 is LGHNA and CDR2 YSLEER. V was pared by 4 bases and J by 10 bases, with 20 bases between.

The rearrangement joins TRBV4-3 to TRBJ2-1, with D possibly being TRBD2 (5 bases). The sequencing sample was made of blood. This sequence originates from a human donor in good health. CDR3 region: CASSPTHGEFIEQFF. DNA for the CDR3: TGCGCCAGCAGCCCCACCCACGGGGAATTCATCGAGCAGTTCTTC.